A selection of T cell receptor beta chains follows, all from one sample in a study of somatic mutations in cytotoxic T cells in rheumatoid arthritis. Sequenced by immunoSEQ multiplex PCR; TCRdb stores in-frame clones only, minus some. The sample lists under 20,000 clones, over 65% seen once, with 4.5% to 5.5% in the top ten. Sample: CD8+ T cells sorted from blood. The receptors were sampled from an adult with rheumatoid arthritis. Both conserved end residues are part of each CDR3. The D gene is left open where the match is weak. The size field is filled for only some rows; it gives once, few, many or a size class.

V	size	length	J	D	CDR3	DNA
TRBV2	few	11	TRBJ2-7	NA	CASSEPDEQYF	TGTGCCAGCAGTGAACCAGACGAGCAGTACTTC
TRBV7-9	NA	12	TRBJ1-2	NA	CASSLNGYGYTF	TGTGCCAGCAGCTTAAACGGGTATGGCTACACCTTC
TRBV6-5	NA	14	TRBJ2-5	NA	CASSYQAGQETQYF	TGTGCCAGCAGTTACCAGGCGGGCCAAGAGACCCAGTACTTC
TRBV28	NA	12	TRBJ2-3	NA	CASGRLADTQYF	TGTGCCTCGGGGAGGTTGGCAGATACGCAGTATTTT
TRBV29-1	NA	13	TRBJ1-2	NA	CSVDSDHNYGYTF	TGCAGCGTGGACAGCGACCATAACTATGGCTACACCTTC
TRBV19	few	14	TRBJ1-1	NA	CASSITDRNTEAFF	TGTGCCAGTAGTATCACGGACAGGAACACTGAAGCTTTCTTT
TRBV2	NA	15	TRBJ2-5	NA	CASSEATSSGETQYF	TGTGCCAGCAGTGAAGCGACTAGTTCCGGGGAGACCCAGTACTTC
TRBV30	NA	16	TRBJ2-7	NA	CAWSVLGATTSYEQYF	TGTGCCTGGAGTGTACTGGGGGCCACCACCTCCTACGAGCAGTACTTC
TRBV7-9	NA	15	TRBJ2-7	NA	CASSLDLGASYEQYF	TGTGCCAGCAGCTTAGATTTGGGGGCCTCCTACGAGCAGTACTTC
TRBV6-6	NA	13	TRBJ2-7	TRBD1	CASRTGDPSEQYF	TGTGCCAGCAGGACAGGGGACCCCAGCGAGCAGTACTTC
TRBV19	NA	13	TRBJ2-7	NA	CASSITSGSEQYF	TGTGCCAGTAGTATAACATCAGGGAGCGAGCAGTACTTC
TRBV7-9	NA	11	TRBJ2-1	TRBD1	CASNRGNEQFF	TGTGCCAGCAACAGGGGCAATGAGCAGTTCTTC
TRBV6-1	NA	15	TRBJ2-7	TRBD1	CASSEEGQGSHEQYF	TGTGCCAGCAGTGAAGAAGGACAGGGGTCCCACGAGCAGTACTTC
TRBV6-4	NA	15	TRBJ2-1	TRBD2	CASSDGTSGYNEQFF	TGTGCCAGCAGTGACGGGACTAGCGGGTACAATGAGCAGTTCTTC
TRBV4-1	NA	15	TRBJ2-1	NA	CASSRAAGSYNEQFF	TGCGCCAGCAGCCGTGCGGCAGGGTCCTACAATGAGCAGTTCTTC
TRBV5-1	NA	15	TRBJ2-2	NA	CASSQWDANTGELFF	TGCGCCAGCAGCCAGTGGGACGCGAACACCGGGGAGCTGTTTTTT
TRBV4-1	few	14	TRBJ1-3	NA	CASSHLDSQNTIYF	TGCGCCAGCAGCCACCTGGACAGCCAAAACACCATATATTTT
TRBV10-1	NA	10	TRBJ1-5	NA	CAEREAAGHF	TGCGCAGAAAGAGAGGCAGCGGGGCATTTT
TRBV13	few	14	TRBJ1-1	NA	CASSFGQGNTEAFF	TGTGCCAGCAGCTTTGGGCAGGGGAACACTGAAGCTTTCTTT
TRBV4-2	NA	12	TRBJ2-7	NA	CASSQNGYEQYF	TGTGCCAGCAGCCAAAACGGCTACGAGCAGTACTTC
TRBV7-6	NA	17	TRBJ2-7	TRBD1	CASSLAGTGRLSYEQYF	TGTGCCAGCAGCTTAGCCGGGACAGGGAGATTGTCCTACGAGCAGTACTTC
TRBV9	NA	17	TRBJ2-2	NA	CASSVEVGPYNTGELFF	TGTGCCAGCAGCGTAGAGGTGGGCCCCTACAACACCGGGGAGCTGTTTTTT
TRBV2	NA	15	TRBJ1-2	NA	CASSDRAEPSYGYTF	TGTGCCAGCAGTGATCGGGCAGAACCATCATATGGCTACACCTTC
TRBV18	NA	16	TRBJ1-1	TRBD1	CASSPSRDRASTEAFF	TGTGCCAGCTCACCATCCCGGGACAGGGCGTCCACTGAAGCTTTCTTT
TRBV7-9	NA	12	TRBJ1-2	NA	CASSPDSYGYTF	TGTGCCAGCAGCCCAGACAGCTATGGCTACACCTTC
TRBV7-9	NA	12	TRBJ1-1	NA	CASSLGWGRAFF	TGTGCCAGCAGCTTAGGCTGGGGGCGAGCTTTCTTT
TRBV9	NA	16	TRBJ1-6	TRBD1	CASSAPDREGYSPLHF	TGTGCCAGCAGCGCCCCGGACAGGGAGGGATATTCACCCCTCCACTTT
TRBV15	NA	17	TRBJ2-1	TRBD2	CATSRQGGGSSYNEQFF	TGTGCCACCAGCAGGCAAGGCGGGGGGAGCTCCTACAATGAGCAGTTCTTC
TRBV19	NA	14	TRBJ2-2	NA	CASSIGVLYGELFF	TGTGCCAGTAGTATAGGCGTCCTTTACGGGGAGCTGTTTTTT
TRBV7-2	NA	14	TRBJ2-7	NA	CASSLDGLAYEQYF	TGTGCCAGCAGCTTAGACGGGCTAGCCTACGAGCAGTACTTC
TRBV2	few	10	TRBJ1-2	NA	CASRGGGYTF	TGTGCCAGCAGAGGGGGTGGCTACACCTTC
TRBV5-6	NA	14	TRBJ1-5	NA	CASSWGGGNQPQHF	TGTGCCAGCAGCTGGGGGGGAGGCAATCAGCCCCAGCATTTT
TRBV15	NA	15	TRBJ2-1	TRBD2	CATSKSGEFYNEQFF	TGTGCCACCAGCAAGAGCGGGGAATTCTACAATGAGCAGTTCTTC
TRBV4-1	NA	15	TRBJ1-5	NA	CASSQGSGINQPQHF	TGCGCCAGCAGCCAGGGATCAGGGATCAATCAGCCCCAGCATTTT
TRBV9	NA	14	TRBJ2-3	NA	CASSVVASTDTQYF	TGTGCCAGCAGCGTAGTAGCCAGCACAGATACGCAGTATTTT
TRBV6-6	NA	12	TRBJ1-2	NA	CASSYRVHGYTF	TGTGCCAGCAGTTACCGAGTTCATGGCTACACCTTC
TRBV10-2	medium-sized	16	TRBJ2-7	NA	CASSGGPWDNNYEQYF	TGCGCCAGCAGCGGCGGTCCGTGGGACAACAACTACGAGCAGTACTTC
TRBV5-6	NA	15	TRBJ2-2	NA	CASSRGGSNTGELFF	TGTGCCAGCAGCCGCGGGGGCTCGAACACCGGGGAGCTGTTTTTT
TRBV30	NA	15	TRBJ2-1	NA	CAWSVLGGRGNEQFF	TGTGCCTGGAGTGTACTGGGGGGCCGGGGCAATGAGCAGTTCTTC
TRBV18	once	15	TRBJ1-4	NA	CASFHQVAGLEKLFF	TGTGCCAGCTTCCACCAGGTGGCCGGGCTTGAAAAACTGTTTTTT
TRBV30	NA	12	TRBJ1-3	NA	CAWKGLGNTIYF	TGTGCCTGGAAAGGCCTCGGAAACACCATATATTTT